The entry below gives a single TCR beta chain sequence along with its context. The target antigen is unknown. Germline CDR1 SGHDT, CDR2 YYEEEE. The CDR3 is 14 residues long. By UMI-labeled 5' RACE, the TCR beta libraries were made. How the authors handled the data: In each TCR beta library, there were between roughly 2,800 and 20,000 functional CDR3 beta clonotypes. TCRdb re-called the 5' RACE reads; one entry per CDR3 protein, DNA not given. The V and J calls follow TCRdb's processing rather than the paper's. The specimen's table records 9,500 to 15,000 distinct CDR3 sequences. For every subset, the RNA was derived from duplicate vials of around 140,000 sorted CD8+ T cells. These data originate in a study of human CD8 memory T cell subsets. Regarding the study as a whole: A similarly high level of diversity characterized stem-like memory and precursor exhausted T cells, unlike effector memory cells.

V is TRBV5-6 and J is TRBJ2-5; the D gene TCRdb calls, TRBD1, cannot be checked with no DNA. This TCR was recovered from a human donor in good health. Material for sequencing was CD8+ T cells from PBMCs. CDR3 sequence: CASSFGQAEETQYF.